This T cell receptor (beta chain) was observed in a study of metastatic and nonmetastatic thyroid tumors. The overall study: Repertoires of blood and of tissue (tumor or nodule) from malignant and benign thyroid patients were compared.

MiXCR reprocessed the PCR reads for TCRdb. The sample has about 19,000 clones, 22% seen once; the top ten hold more than 9%. This clone was seen repeatedly, ten times or more. No antigen is known for it. Study-level findings and limits: Benign nodules reportedly had significantly lower TCR beta diversity than malignant thyroid tumors in blood and tumor.

Between the trimmed V and J ends, which lost 2 bases and 1 base, there was a span of 9 bases. The CDR3 consists of 14 residues. Per the germline V gene, CDR1 is MDHEN and CDR2 is SYDVKM. All patients were treatment-naive before thyroid surgery. The clonotype originates from a male donor with papillary thyroid cancer or a benign thyroid nodule (not recorded which). Some clones in this sample may be carry-over from other donors' samples. Sequencing used tumor tissue. The chain uses TRBV28 and TRBJ2-7; D unresolved. DNA for the CDR3: TGTGCCAGCAGTTTAGGTCTAAATTCCTACGAGCAGTACTTC. It yields the protein CASSLGLNSYEQYF.